The 15 T cell receptor beta chains reported below all come from one sample, sequenced in a study of blood T cell repertoires in COVID-19. Using immunoSEQ multiplex PCR, the repertoire was profiled, and TCRdb retains in-frame clones only, with some absent. This table has fewer than 450,000 clones, 90% appearing once. The sequencing input was PBMCs or T cells enriched from blood (not recorded which). The receptors stem from a man younger than 35 who had recovered from COVID-19.

This chain uses TRBV28 with TRBJ2-2; no reliable D call. The V gene lost 3 bases and the J gene lost 4 bases, with 12 bases spanning the gap. Looked up from germline, CDR1 is MDHEN and CDR2 is SYDVKM. The CDR3 runs to 15 residues. The CDR3 here is CASSLSTPSTGELFF. CDR3 bases: TGTGCCAGCAGTTTGTCAACCCCGAGCACCGGGGAGCTGTTTTTT.

The V call is TRBV7-9, the J call TRBJ1-2, with TRBD1 matching over 10 bases. Trimming cost V 5 bases and J 1 base; bases outside gene matches: 13. The CDR3 spans 18 residues. The germline gives CDR1 SEHNR, CDR2 FQNEAQ (reference sequence). CDR3 region: CASSKLTTTGGYNYGYTF. The CDR3 coding sequence is TGTGCCAGCAGCAAACTCACAACGACAGGGGGCTATAACTATGGCTACACCTTC.

This clone has a single count. The rearrangement uses TRBV7-3 and TRBJ2-3, with D perhaps TRBD2 (5 bases). Germline V gene lookup returns CDR1 SGHTA and CDR2 FQGTGA. This CDR3 comprises 15 residues. V was pared by 4 bases and J by 1 base, with 12 bases between. DNA for the CDR3: TGTGCCAGCAGCTGGAGCGGTTCTGGCACAGATACGCAGTATTTT. It yields the protein CASSWSGSGTDTQYF.

The chain joins TRBV3-1 (or the pseudogene TRBV3-2) to TRBJ1-6; D gene uncertain. V lost 4 bases, J lost 12 bases, and 10 bases lay in between. Germline CDR1 LGHDT, CDR2 YNNKEL (reference sequence). The CDR3 contains 12 residues. For the CDR3, the DNA is TGTGCCAGCAGCCCAGGCATGGGACCCCTCCACTTT. Its protein product is CASSPGMGPLHF.

This clone was seen a single time. This chain joins TRBV24-1 and TRBJ2-1, with D perhaps matching TRBD2 (6 bases). Trimming removed 4 bases at V and 8 bases at J, with 14 bases between. The CDR3 consists of 14 residues. Germline loops: CDR1 KGHDR, CDR2 SFDVKD. CDR3 sequence: CATSEASDTHEQFF. CDR3 DNA sequence: TGTGCCACCAGTGAGGCTAGCGACACCCATGAGCAGTTCTTC.

CDR3: CASSMRTSGSSYNEQFF. CDR3 coding DNA: TGTGCCAGTAGTATGAGGACTAGCGGTAGCTCCTACAATGAGCAGTTCTTC. The J gene is TRBJ2-1, the V gene TRBV19, with TRBD2 matching 10 bases. V gave up 3 bases and J gave up 0 bases; unmatched junction bases: 5. CDR1 LNHDA and CDR2 SQIVND come from the germline V gene (reference sequence). The CDR3 totals 17 residues. Complete variable domain (other parts from reference TRBV19 and TRBJ2-1): DGGITQSPKYLFRKEGQNVTLSCEQNLNHDAMYWYRQDPGQGLRLIYYSQIVNDFQKGDIAEGYSVSREKKESFPLTVTSAQKNPTAFYLCASSMRTSGSSYNEQFFGPGTRLTVL.

The genes are TRBV19 and TRBJ1-1, with 7 bases fitting TRBD1. Looked up from germline, CDR1 is LNHDA and CDR2 is SQIVND (reference sequence). CDR3 size: 14 residues. J lost 6 bases, V lost 7 bases, and 11 bases had no gene match. Here the CDR3 reads CASNQRQGRSEAFF. CDR3 coding DNA: TGTGCCAGTAATCAGCGACAGGGTCGGTCTGAAGCTTTCTTT.

This chain joins TRBV19 and TRBJ2-7; 7 bases align to TRBD2. Trimming took 6 bases from V and 7 from J; bases not matched to a gene: 15. In germline, CDR1 is LNHDA, CDR2 SQIVND (reference sequence). The CDR3 contains 15 residues. In DNA, the CDR3 is TGTGCCAGTAGGATTTTCCGGGAGGAAGAGTGGGAGCAGTACTTC. Its translation is CASRIFREEEWEQYF.

V and J are TRBV12-3 or TRBV12-4 and TRBJ1-2; D remains unclear. V shed 3 bases and J shed 4 bases, with 9 bases lying between them. The CDR3 totals 13 residues. The CDR3 DNA is TGTGCCAGCAGTTTTTCAAAGCTCTATGGCTACACCTTC. The encoded protein is CASSFSKLYGYTF.

The chain has TRBV11-2 and TRBJ1-2; 7 bases fit TRBD1. CDR1 and CDR2 (germline): SGHAT, FQNNGV. The CDR3 loop spans 14 amino acids. The junction had 8 bases not matched to a gene; V was cut back by 5 bases and J by 5 bases. The CDR3 coding sequence is TGTGCCAGCAGCGATAGACAGGGAACTTATGGCTACACCTTC. It translates to CASSDRQGTYGYTF. Variable domain in full (rest from reference TRBV11-2 and TRBJ1-2): EAGVAQSPRYKIIEKRQSVAFWCNPISGHATLYWYQQILGQGPKLLIQFQNNGVVDDSQLPKDRFSAERLKGVDSTLKIQPAKLEDSAVYLCASSDRQGTYGYTFGSGTRLTVV.

This chain connects TRBV9 to TRBJ1-2; 9 nucleotides match TRBD1. CDR1 SGDLS and CDR2 YYNGEE come from the germline V gene. The CDR3 sequence is 14 residues long. Germline trimming cut 4 bases from V and 8 bases from J; bases unmatched to any gene: 9. CDR3 sequence (DNA): TGTGCCAGCAGCCGACAGGGGGTAACTTCCGGCTACACCTTC. Amino acids: CASSRQGVTSGYTF.

This CDR3 is CASSPGRGGGITDTQYF. DNA of the CDR3: TGCGCCAGCAGCCCCGGACGTGGCGGGGGTATCACAGATACGCAGTATTTT. The chain uses TRBV5-1 and TRBJ2-3; TRBD2 agrees at 7 bases. Losses at the gene ends were 4 bases for V and 2 bases for J; bases not matched to a gene: 13. Germline V CDR1 and CDR2: SGHRS, YFSETQ. CDR3 size: 17 residues.

The V call is TRBV19, the J call TRBJ1-1; D gene unclear. The CDR3 has 13 amino acids. Trimming took off 7 bases at V and 0 bases at J, with 9 bases between the two ends. The germline V gene encodes CDR1 LNHDA and CDR2 SQIVND (reference sequence). The CDR3 DNA is TGTGCCAGTATCAGAGGAATGAACACTGAAGCTTTCTTT. It codes for CASIRGMNTEAFF.

This chain uses TRBV6-5 with TRBJ1-6; 7 nucleotides match TRBD1. J lost 7 bases, V lost 7 bases, and 7 bases had no gene match. The CDR3 covers 14 residues. Per the germline V gene, CDR1 is MNHEY and CDR2 is SVGAGI. DNA for the CDR3: TGTGCCAGCAAAGGACAGGCTACAAATTCACCCCTCCACTTT. Translation gives CASKGQATNSPLHF.

In nucleotides, the CDR3 is TGTGCCAGTAGGGGGGACATTCTGGGGCAGCCCCAGCATTTT. Amino acid sequence: CASRGDILGQPQHF. This sequence joins TRBV19 and TRBJ1-5, with a tentative D call TRBD1 (6 bases). Deletions cut 6 bases from V and 7 bases from J, with 16 bases between. This CDR3 has 14 amino acids. The germline CDR1 and CDR2 sequences are LNHDA and SQIVND (reference sequence).